This T cell receptor beta chain was recovered during a study of shared clonotypes between healthy human individuals. Turning to this clone: Its antigen is unidentified.

Terminally differentiated effector memory CD45RA+ cells were excluded from the naive CD8 cells, which were CD45RO-negative and positively selected for CCR7. Per the original methods: Filtering differed for immunoSEQ, which gave only junction sequences without quality scores. Measured with immunoSEQ multiplex PCR; TCRdb has only the in-frame clones, and not every one. V, J and clone size are those of that table, while D and trimming were read from the DNA. Of roughly 650,000 clones in the sample, 95% to 96% were seen once. Germline lookup yields CDR1 MNHEY and CDR2 SVGAGI. The CDR3 is 14 residues long. The V end was cut by 2 bases, the J end by 6 bases, with 11 bases between. Study observations and caveats: Limitation of the genetic and exposure-history diversity represented came from the few donors.

Sequencing was carried out using naive CD8+ T cells sorted from blood. This sequence originates from a woman younger than 45 in good health. The genes are TRBV6-5 and TRBJ1-5; D is unclear. CDR3 bases: TGTGCCAGCAGTTACAAGGCGGTGGCTCAGCCCCAGCATTTT. Protein sequence: CASSYKAVAQPQHF.